Listed below are T cell receptor beta chains from one sample, sequenced in a study of a mutant IDH1 vaccine in newly diagnosed glioma. Method: immunoSEQ multiplex PCR; TCRdb's copy keeps in-frame clones and lacks some. The sample records 30,000 to 45,000 clones, 78% being singletons. These receptors lack a known antigen. The sequencing here drew on PBMCs, taken from a glioma patient whose treatment included an IDH1 peptide vaccine. The receptors originated from a middle-aged man with glioma. Each CDR3 is given with its conserved first and last residue. The D gene is left open where the match is weak. Where a row states a size, it is once, few, many or the class of an expanded clone; other rows omit it.

J: TRBJ1-1; size: NA; V: TRBV6-5; D: NA; CDR3: CASSSNGLVNTEAFF; DNA: TGTGCCAGCAGCTCAAACGGACTTGTGAACACTGAAGCTTTCTTT
J: TRBJ1-5; size: NA; V: TRBV5-6; D: NA; CDR3: CASSMAGSGNQPQHF; DNA: TGTGCCAGCAGCATGGCCGGTTCGGGTAATCAGCCCCAGCATTTT
J: TRBJ2-2; size: NA; V: TRBV5-4; D: TRBD1; CDR3: CASSLTGGGFTGELFF; DNA: TGTGCCAGCAGCTTGACAGGGGGCGGATTCACCGGGGAGCTGTTTTTT
J: TRBJ2-5; size: NA; V: TRBV12-5; D: NA; CDR3: CASGLSGLQETQYF; DNA: TGTGCTAGTGGTTTGTCGGGGTTACAAGAGACCCAGTACTTC
J: TRBJ1-4; size: NA; V: TRBV30; D: NA; CDR3: CAWSAPQAGGNEKLFF; DNA: TGTGCCTGGAGTGCACCCCAGGCGGGGGGAAATGAAAAACTGTTTTTT
J: TRBJ2-3; size: NA; V: TRBV4-1; D: TRBD1; CDR3: CASSQQGQGSSDTQYF; DNA: TGCGCCAGCAGCCAACAGGGACAGGGGAGTTCAGATACGCAGTATTTT
J: TRBJ2-7; size: NA; V: TRBV18; D: TRBD1; CDR3: CASSRGQGSGEQYF; DNA: TGTGCCAGCTCAAGGGGACAGGGTTCGGGCGAGCAGTACTTC
J: TRBJ2-7; size: NA; V: TRBV5-7; D: TRBD2; CDR3: CASSRTDGRAYEQYF; DNA: TGTGCCAGCTCCAGGACGGACGGGAGGGCCTACGAGCAGTACTTC
J: TRBJ1-1; size: NA; V: TRBV9; D: TRBD1; CDR3: CASSDGGGSDTEAFF; DNA: TGTGCCAGCAGCGACGGAGGGGGCTCCGACACTGAAGCTTTCTTT
J: TRBJ2-7; size: NA; V: TRBV6-1; D: NA; CDR3: CASSEYWDKSWQYF; DNA: TGTGCCAGCAGTGAATATTGGGACAAAAGCTGGCAGTACTTC
J: TRBJ1-5; size: NA; V: TRBV6-5; D: NA; CDR3: CASREIGSNNQPQHF; DNA: TGTGCCAGCAGAGAGATAGGGTCGAACAATCAGCCCCAGCATTTT
J: TRBJ1-2; size: NA; V: TRBV19; D: NA; CDR3: CASSIGQLNYGYTF; DNA: TGTGCCAGTAGTATTGGGCAGCTTAACTATGGCTACACCTTC
J: TRBJ2-7; size: NA; V: TRBV5-6; D: NA; CDR3: CASSWEAGGYEQYF; DNA: TGTGCCAGCAGCTGGGAGGCAGGAGGCTACGAGCAGTACTTC
J: TRBJ1-5; size: once; V: TRBV5-1; D: TRBD1; CDR3: CASSSVDRRYSNQPQHF; DNA: TGCGCCAGCAGCTCCGTGGACAGGAGGTATAGCAATCAGCCCCAGCATTTT